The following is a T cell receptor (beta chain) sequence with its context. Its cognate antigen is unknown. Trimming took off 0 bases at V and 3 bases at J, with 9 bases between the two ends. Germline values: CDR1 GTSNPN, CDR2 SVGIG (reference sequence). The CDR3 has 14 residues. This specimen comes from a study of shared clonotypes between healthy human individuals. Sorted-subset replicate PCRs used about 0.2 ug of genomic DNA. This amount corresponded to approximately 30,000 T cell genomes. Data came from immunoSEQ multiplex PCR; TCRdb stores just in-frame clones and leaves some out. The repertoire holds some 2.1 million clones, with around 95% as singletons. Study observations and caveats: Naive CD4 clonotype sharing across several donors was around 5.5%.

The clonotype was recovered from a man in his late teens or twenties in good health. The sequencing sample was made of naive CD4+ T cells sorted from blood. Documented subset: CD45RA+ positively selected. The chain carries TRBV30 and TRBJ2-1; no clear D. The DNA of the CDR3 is TGTGCCTGGAGTGTTTATAGACTCTACAATGAGCAGTTCTTC. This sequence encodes CAWSVYRLYNEQFF.